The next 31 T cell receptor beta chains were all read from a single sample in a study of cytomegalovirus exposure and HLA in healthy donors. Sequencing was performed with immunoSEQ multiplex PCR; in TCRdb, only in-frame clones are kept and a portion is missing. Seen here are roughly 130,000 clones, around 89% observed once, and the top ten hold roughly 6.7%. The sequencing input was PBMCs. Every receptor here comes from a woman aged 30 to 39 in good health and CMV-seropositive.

As DNA, the CDR3 is TGCAGCGTTGAAGAGATAACAGGGGGCGGATACAATGAGCAGTTCTTC. Protein product: CSVEEITGGGYNEQFF. The chain links TRBV29-1 to TRBJ2-1; TRBD1 matches 9 bases. The CDR3 loop spans 16 amino acids. Per germline, CDR1 SQVTM and CDR2 ANQGSEA. Trimming removed 0 bases from V and 4 bases from J; junction bases left unmatched: 7.

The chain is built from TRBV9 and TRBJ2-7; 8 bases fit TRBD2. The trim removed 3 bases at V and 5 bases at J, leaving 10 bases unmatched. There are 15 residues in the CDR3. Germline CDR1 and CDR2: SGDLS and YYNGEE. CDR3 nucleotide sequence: TGTGCCAGCAGCGGCTCAGCGGGGGCCTTCGACGAGCAGTACTTC. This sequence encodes CASSGSAGAFDEQYF.

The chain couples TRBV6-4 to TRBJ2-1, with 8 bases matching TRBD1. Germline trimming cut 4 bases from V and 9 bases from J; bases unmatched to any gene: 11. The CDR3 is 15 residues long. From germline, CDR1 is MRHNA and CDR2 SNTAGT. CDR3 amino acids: CASSANRQGLAEQFF. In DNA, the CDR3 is TGTGCCAGCAGTGCCAACCGACAGGGGTTAGCTGAGCAGTTCTTC.

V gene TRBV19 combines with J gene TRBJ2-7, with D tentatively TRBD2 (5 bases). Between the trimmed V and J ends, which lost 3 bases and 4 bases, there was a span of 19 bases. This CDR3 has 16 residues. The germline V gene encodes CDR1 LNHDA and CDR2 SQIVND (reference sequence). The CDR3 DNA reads TGTGCCAGTAGTATGGCTGGGAGCGGCGGCGGGTACGAGCAGTACTTC. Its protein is CASSMAGSGGGYEQYF.

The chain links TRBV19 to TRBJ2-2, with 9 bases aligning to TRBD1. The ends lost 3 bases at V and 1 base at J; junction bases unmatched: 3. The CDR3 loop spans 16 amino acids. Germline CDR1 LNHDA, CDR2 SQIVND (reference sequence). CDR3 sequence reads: CASSIMGQGNTGELFF. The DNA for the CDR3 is TGTGCCAGTAGTATTATGGGACAGGGGAACACCGGGGAGCTGTTTTTT.

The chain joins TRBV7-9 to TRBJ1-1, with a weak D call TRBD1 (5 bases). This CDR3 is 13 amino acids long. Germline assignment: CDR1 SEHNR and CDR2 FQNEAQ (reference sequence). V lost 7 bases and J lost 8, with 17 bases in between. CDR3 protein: CASIFGAGLEAFF. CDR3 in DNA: TGTGCCAGCATCTTTGGGGCCGGGTTAGAAGCTTTCTTT.

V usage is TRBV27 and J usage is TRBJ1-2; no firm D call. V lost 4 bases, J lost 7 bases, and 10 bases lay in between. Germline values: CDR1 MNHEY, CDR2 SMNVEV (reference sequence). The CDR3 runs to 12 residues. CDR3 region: CASSSSGFGYTF. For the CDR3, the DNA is TGTGCCAGCAGTTCCTCAGGATTTGGCTACACCTTC.

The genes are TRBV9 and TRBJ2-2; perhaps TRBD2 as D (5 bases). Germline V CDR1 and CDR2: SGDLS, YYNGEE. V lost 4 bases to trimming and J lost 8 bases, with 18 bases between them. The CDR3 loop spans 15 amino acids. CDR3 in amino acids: CASSPKTGRVGELFF. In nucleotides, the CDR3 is TGTGCCAGCAGCCCGAAGACGGGAAGGGTGGGGGAGCTGTTTTTT.

The CDR3 region has the DNA TGCGCCAGCAGCCCGGACAGGGAAGCCGGGGAGCTGTTTTTT. Translation: CASSPDREAGELFF. The chain employs TRBV5-1 and TRBJ2-2; 8 bases are a match to TRBD1. Germline CDR1 reads SGHRS; CDR2 reads YFSETQ. The CDR3 extends over 14 amino acids. V was clipped by 4 bases and J by 6 bases; unmatched bases: 5. Full variable domain (outside the CDR3, taken from reference TRBV5-1 and TRBJ2-2): KAGVTQTPRYLIKTRGQQVTLSCSPISGHRSVSWYQQTPGQGLQFLFEYFSETQRNKGNFPGRFSGRQFSNSRSEMNVSTLELGDSALYLCASSPDREAGELFFGEGSRLTVL.

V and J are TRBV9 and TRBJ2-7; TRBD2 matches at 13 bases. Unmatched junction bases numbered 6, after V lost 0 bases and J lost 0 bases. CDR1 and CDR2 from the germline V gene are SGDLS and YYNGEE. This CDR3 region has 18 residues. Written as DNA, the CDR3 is TGTGCCAGCAGCGTAGTGTGGGGGACTAGCGGGAACTCCTACGAGCAGTACTTC. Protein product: CASSVVWGTSGNSYEQYF.

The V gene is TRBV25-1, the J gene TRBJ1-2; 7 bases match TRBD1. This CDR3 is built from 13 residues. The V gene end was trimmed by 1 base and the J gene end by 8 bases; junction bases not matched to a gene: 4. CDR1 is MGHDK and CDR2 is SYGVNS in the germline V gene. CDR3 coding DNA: TGTGCCAGCAGTGAATTCGACAGGGACGGCTACACCTTC. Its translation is CASSEFDRDGYTF.

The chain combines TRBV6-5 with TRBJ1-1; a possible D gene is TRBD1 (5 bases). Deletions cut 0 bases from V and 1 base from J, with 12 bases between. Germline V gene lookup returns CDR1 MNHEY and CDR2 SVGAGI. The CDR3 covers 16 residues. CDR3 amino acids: CASSYSGGGANTEAFF. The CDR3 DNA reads TGTGCCAGCAGTTACTCGGGGGGAGGAGCGAACACTGAAGCTTTCTTT.

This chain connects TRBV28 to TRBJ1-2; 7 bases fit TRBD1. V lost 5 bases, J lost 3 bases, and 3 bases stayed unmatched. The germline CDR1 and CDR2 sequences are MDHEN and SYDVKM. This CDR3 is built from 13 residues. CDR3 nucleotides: TGTGCCAGCAGTCGGGACAGCCACTATGGCTACACCTTC. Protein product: CASSRDSHYGYTF.

This CDR3 reads CASSKTGNTGELFF. In DNA form, the CDR3 reads TGTGCCAGTAGTAAGACAGGAAACACCGGGGAGCTGTTTTTT. V and J are TRBV19 and TRBJ2-2; D may be TRBD1 (6 bases). This CDR3 region has 14 residues. V lost 4 bases and J 2 bases, leaving 8 bases between the germline ends. The germline V gene encodes CDR1 LNHDA and CDR2 SQIVND (reference sequence).

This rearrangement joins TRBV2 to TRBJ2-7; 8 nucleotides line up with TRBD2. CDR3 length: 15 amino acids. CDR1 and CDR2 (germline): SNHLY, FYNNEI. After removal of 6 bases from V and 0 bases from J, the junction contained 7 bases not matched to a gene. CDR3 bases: TGTGCCAGCAGGCCGTGGAGCGGGAGCTCCTACGAGCAGTACTTC. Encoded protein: CASRPWSGSSYEQYF.

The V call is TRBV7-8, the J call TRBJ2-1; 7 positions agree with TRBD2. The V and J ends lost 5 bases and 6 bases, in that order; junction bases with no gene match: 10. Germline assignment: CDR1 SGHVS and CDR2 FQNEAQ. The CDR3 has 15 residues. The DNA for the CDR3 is TGTGCCAGCAGCCTACTAGCGACCTGGGTCAATGAGCAGTTCTTC. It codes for CASSLLATWVNEQFF.

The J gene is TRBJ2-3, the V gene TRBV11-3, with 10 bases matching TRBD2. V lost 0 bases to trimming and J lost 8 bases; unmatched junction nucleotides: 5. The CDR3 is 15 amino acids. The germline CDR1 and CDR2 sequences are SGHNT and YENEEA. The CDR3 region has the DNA TGTGCCAGCAGCTTAGAAGCGGGGGGGATCGGTACGCAGTATTTT. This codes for CASSLEAGGIGTQYF.

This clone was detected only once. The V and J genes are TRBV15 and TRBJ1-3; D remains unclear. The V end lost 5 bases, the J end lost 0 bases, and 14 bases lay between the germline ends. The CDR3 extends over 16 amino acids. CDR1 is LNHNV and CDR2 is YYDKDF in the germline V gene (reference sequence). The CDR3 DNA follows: TGTGCCACCAGCCCTGGAGGCACCGTCTCTGGAAACACCATATATTTT. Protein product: CATSPGGTVSGNTIYF.

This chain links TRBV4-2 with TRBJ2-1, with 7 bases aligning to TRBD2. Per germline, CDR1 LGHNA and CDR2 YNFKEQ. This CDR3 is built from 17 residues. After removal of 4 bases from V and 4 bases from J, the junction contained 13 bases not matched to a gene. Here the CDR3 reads CASSPRSGGGGYNEQFF. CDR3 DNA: TGTGCCAGCAGCCCTAGATCTGGGGGGGGAGGATACAATGAGCAGTTCTTC.

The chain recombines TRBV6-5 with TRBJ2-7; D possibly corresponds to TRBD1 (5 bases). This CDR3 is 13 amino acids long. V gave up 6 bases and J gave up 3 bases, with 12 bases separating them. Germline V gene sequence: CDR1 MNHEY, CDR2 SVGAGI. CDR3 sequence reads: CASSDSFLYEQYF. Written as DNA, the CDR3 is TGTGCCAGCAGCGACAGTTTCCTCTACGAGCAGTACTTC.

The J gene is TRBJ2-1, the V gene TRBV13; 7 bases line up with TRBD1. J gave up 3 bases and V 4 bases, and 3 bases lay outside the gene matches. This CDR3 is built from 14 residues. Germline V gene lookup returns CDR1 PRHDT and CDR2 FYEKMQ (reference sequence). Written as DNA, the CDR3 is TGTGCCAGCAGCTCACAGGGGTTCTACAATGAGCAGTTCTTC. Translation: CASSSQGFYNEQFF.

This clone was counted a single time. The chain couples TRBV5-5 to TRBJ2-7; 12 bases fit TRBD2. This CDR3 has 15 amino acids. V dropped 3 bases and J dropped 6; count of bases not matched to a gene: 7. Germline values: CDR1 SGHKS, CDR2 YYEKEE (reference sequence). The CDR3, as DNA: TGTGCCAGCAGCTCCACCCTAGCGGGGGGGCGCGAGCAGTACTTC. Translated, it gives CASSSTLAGGREQYF.

The CDR3 sequence is CASSAPGLSSYEQYF. DNA of the CDR3: TGTGCCAGCAGCGCACCGGGACTCAGCTCCTACGAGCAGTACTTC. V is TRBV6-5 and J is TRBJ2-7; tentative D call: TRBD2 (6 bases). This CDR3 region has 15 residues. V lost 6 bases, J lost 0 bases, and 15 bases lay in between. CDR1 and CDR2 (germline): MNHEY, SVGAGI.

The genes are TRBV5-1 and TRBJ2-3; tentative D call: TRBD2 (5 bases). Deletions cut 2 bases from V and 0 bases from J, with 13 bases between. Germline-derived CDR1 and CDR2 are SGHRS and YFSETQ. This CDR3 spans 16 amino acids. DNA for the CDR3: TGCGCCAGCAGCTTCGGACTTTATTCTAGCACAGATACGCAGTATTTT. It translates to CASSFGLYSSTDTQYF.

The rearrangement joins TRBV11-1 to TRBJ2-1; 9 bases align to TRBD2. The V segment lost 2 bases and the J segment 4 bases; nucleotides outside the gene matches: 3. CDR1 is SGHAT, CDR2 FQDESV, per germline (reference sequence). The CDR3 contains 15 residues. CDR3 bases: TGTGCCAGCAGCTTATCTAGCGGGGCGTACAATGAGCAGTTCTTC. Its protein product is CASSLSSGAYNEQFF.

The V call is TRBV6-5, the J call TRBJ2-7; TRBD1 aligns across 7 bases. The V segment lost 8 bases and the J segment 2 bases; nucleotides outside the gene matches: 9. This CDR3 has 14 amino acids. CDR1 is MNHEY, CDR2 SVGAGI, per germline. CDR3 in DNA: TGTGCCAGCCGGCCGAACAGGGGAGCCTACGAGCAGTACTTC. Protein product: CASRPNRGAYEQYF.

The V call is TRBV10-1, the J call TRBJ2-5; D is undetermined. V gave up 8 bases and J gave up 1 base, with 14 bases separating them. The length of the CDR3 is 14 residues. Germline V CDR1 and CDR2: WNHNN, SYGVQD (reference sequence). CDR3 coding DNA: TGCGCCAGCCCCCCTCCCAAGCTCCAAGAGACCCAGTACTTC. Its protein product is CASPPPKLQETQYF.

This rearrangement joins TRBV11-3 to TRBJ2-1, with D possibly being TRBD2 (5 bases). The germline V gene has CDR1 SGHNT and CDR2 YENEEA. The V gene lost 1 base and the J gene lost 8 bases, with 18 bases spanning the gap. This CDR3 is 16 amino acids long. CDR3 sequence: CASSLGIFQSSDEQFF. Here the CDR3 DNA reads TGTGCCAGCAGCTTAGGAATTTTTCAAAGTAGCGATGAGCAGTTCTTC. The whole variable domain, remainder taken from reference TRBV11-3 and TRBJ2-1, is EAGVVQSPRYKIIEKKQPVAFWCNPISGHNTLYWYLQNLGQGPELLIRYENEEAVDDSQLPKDRFSAERLKGVDSTLKIQPAELGDSAVYLCASSLGIFQSSDEQFFGPGTRLTVL.

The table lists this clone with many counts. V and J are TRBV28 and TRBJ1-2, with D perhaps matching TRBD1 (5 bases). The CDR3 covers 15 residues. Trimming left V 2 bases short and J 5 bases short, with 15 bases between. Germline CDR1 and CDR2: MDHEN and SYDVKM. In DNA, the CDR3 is TGTGCCAGCAGTTTACCAAGGGACTTGACGTATGGCTACACCTTC. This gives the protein CASSLPRDLTYGYTF.

In nucleotides, the CDR3 is TGTGCCAGCAGTAGACTAGCGGGAGTTGGAGATACGCAGTATTTT. As protein: CASSRLAGVGDTQYF. The V call is TRBV28, the J call TRBJ2-3, with 12 bases fitting TRBD2. Trimming at V came to 5 bases and at J to 5 bases, leaving 5 bases not matched to a gene. The germline gives CDR1 MDHEN, CDR2 SYDVKM. The CDR3 contains 15 residues.

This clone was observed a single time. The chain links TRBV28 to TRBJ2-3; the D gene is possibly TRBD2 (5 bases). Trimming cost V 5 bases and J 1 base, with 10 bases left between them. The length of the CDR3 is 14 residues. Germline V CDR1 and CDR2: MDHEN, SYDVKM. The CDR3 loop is CASSVPRGTDTQYF. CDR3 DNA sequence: TGTGCCAGCAGTGTACCGAGGGGCACAGATACGCAGTATTTT.